This T cell receptor beta chain was captured by sequencing in a study of tissue T cells after allogeneic stem cell transplantation. General study results and limits: Motif-based clustering found tissue-specific repertoire signatures shared across patients, though few clones were shared. Only a limited share of tissue TCRs appeared in blood or spleen.

In regard to this clone: As yet, its antigen is unknown. Mouse germline and gene names are used. The sequence runs out 1 residue before the end of the CDR3; the remainder is reconstructed from the germline J gene.

Profiling relied on immunoSEQ multiplex PCR, and the TCRdb table lists in-frame clones only, not all of them. The sample includes 5,500 to 7,500 clones, 45% to 50% of them seen just once. Germline trimming cut 6 bases from V and 0 bases from J; bases unmatched to any gene: 1. The CDR3 spans 13 residues. Germline V gene sequence: CDR1 GFQATS, CDR2 STVNSAI. The time point: mouse harvest day 7 after allogeneic transplant. Each mouse received 10^7 T-cell-depleted marrow cells plus 10^6 splenic CD5+ T cells by tail vein. This TCR derives from a female BALB/c mouse given C57BL/6 T cells with graft-versus-host disease after an allogeneic hematopoietic cell transplant. Sequencing input: lymph node tissue. The chain carries TRBV20 and TRBJ2-2; 7 bases match TRBD1. The CDR3 is CGAGTANTGQLYF. CDR3 DNA, as far as it was read: TGTGGTGCCGGGACAGCAAACACCGGGCAGCTCTAC.